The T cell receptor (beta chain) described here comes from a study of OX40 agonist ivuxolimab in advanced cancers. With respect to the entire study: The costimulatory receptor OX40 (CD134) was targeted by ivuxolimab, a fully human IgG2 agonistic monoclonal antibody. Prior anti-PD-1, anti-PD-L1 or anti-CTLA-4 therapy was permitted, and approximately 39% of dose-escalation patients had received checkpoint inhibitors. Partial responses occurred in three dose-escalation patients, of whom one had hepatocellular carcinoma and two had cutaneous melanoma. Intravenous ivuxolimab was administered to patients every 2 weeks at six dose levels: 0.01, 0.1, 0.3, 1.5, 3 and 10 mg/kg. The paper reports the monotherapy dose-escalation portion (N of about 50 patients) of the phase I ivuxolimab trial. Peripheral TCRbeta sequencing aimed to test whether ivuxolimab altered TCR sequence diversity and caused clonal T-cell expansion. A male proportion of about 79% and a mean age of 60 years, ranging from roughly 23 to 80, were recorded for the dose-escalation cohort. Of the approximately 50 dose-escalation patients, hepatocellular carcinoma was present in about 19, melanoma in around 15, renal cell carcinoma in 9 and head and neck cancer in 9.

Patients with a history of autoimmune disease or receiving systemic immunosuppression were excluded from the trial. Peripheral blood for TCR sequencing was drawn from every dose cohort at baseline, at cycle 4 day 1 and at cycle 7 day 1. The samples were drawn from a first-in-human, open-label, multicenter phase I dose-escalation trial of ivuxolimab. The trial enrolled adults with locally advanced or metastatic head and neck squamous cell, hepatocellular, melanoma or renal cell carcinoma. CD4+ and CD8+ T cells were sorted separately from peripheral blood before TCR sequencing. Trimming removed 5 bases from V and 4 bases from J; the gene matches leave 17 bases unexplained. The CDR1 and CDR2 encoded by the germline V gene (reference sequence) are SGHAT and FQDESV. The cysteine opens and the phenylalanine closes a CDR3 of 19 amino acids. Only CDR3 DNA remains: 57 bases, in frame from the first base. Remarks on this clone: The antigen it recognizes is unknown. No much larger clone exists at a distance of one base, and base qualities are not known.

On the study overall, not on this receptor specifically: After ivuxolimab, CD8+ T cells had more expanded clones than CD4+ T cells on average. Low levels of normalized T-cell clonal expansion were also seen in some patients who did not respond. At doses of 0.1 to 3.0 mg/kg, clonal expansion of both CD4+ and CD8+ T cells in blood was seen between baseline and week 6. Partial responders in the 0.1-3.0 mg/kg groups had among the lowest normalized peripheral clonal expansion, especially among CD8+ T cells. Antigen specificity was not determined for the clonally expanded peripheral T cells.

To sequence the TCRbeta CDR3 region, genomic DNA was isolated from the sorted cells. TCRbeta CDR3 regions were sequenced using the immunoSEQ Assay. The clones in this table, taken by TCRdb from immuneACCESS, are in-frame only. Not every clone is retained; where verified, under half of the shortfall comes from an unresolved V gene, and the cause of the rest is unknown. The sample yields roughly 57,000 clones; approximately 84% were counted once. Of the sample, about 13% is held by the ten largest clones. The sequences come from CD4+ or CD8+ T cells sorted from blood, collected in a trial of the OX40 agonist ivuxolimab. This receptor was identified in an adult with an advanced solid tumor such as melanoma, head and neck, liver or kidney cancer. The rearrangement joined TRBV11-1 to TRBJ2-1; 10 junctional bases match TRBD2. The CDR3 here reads CASSGWGASGSVWYNEQFF. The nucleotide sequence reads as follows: TGTGCCAGCAGCGGATGGGGAGCTAGCGGGAGTGTTTGGTACAATGAGCAGTTCTTC.